The TCR beta chain described here comes from a study of monozygotic twins with inflammatory bowel disease. Whole-study findings and limits: Support for any single strong IBD-associated signal or clonotype was not found.

The cDNA of both the TCRalpha and TCRbeta chains was subjected to two nested PCRs of approximately 17 and 9 cycles. No DNA is given; TCRdb re-called the 5' RACE reads and lists each CDR3 protein once. The sample includes around 230,000 distinct CDR3 sequences. This CDR3 comprises 12 residues. CDR1 and CDR2 from the germline V gene are LGHDT and YNNKEL (reference sequence). For this clonotype: Its antigen is as yet unknown.

The sequence was collected from a human donor with ulcerative colitis or Crohn's disease, or a healthy co-twin of an affected twin (not recorded which). V is TRBV3-1 and J is TRBJ2-1; the TCRdb D gene call, TRBD1, has no DNA to confirm it. Sequencing used blood. The CDR3 loop is CASSLFTGNSIF.